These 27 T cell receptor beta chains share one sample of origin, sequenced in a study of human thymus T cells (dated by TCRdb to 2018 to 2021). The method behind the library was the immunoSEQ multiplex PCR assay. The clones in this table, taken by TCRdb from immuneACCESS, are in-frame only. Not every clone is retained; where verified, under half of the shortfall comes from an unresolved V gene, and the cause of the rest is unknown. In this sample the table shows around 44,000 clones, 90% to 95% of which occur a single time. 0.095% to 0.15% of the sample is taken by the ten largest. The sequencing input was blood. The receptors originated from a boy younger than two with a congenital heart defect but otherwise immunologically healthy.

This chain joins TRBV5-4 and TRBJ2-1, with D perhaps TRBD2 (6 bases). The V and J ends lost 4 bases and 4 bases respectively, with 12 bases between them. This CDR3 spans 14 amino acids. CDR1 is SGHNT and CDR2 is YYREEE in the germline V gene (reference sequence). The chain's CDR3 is CASSSPGLYNEQFF. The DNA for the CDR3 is TGTGCCAGCAGCAGCCCGGGACTTTACAATGAGCAGTTCTTC.

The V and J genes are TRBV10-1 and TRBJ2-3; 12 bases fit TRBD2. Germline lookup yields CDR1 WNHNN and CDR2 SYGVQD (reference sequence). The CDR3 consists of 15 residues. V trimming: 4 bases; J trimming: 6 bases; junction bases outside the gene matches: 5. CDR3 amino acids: CASSVASGGEDTQYF. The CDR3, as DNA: TGCGCCAGCAGTGTGGCTAGCGGGGGGGAGGATACGCAGTATTTT.

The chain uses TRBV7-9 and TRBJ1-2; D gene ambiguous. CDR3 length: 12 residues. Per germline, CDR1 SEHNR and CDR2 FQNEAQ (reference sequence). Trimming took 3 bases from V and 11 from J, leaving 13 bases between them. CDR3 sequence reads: CASSFSGLGYTF. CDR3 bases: TGTGCCAGCAGCTTTAGCGGTCTCGGGTACACCTTC.

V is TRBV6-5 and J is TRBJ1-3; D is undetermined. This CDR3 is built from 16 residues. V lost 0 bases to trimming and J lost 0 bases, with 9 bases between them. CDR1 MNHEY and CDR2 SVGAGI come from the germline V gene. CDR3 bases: TGTGCCAGCAGTTACTCTCCCGGGATCTCTGGAAACACCATATATTTT. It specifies CASSYSPGISGNTIYF.

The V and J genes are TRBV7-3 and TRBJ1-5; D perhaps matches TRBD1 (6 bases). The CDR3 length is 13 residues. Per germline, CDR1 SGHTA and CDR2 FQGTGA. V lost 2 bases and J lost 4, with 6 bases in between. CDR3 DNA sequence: TGTGCCAGCAGCTTAGGGACAAATCAGCCCCAGCATTTT. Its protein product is CASSLGTNQPQHF. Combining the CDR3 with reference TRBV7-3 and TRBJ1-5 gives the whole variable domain GAGVSQTPSNKVTEKGKYVELRCDPISGHTALYWYRQSLGQGPEFLIYFQGTGAADDSGLPNDRFFAVRPEGSVSTLKIQRTERGDSAVYLCASSLGTNQPQHFGDGTRLSIL.

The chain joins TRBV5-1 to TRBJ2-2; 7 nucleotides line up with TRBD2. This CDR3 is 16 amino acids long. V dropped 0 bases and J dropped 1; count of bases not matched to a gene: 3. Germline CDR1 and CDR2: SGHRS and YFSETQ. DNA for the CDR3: TGCGCCAGCAGCTTGGCCAGCGGGATGAACACCGGGGAGCTGTTTTTT. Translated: CASSLASGMNTGELFF.

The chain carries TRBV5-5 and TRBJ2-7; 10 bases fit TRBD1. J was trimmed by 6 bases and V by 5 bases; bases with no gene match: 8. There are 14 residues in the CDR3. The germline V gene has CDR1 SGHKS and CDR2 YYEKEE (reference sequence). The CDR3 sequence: CASSNWDRGGEQYF. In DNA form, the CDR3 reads TGTGCCAGCAGTAACTGGGACAGGGGTGGCGAGCAGTACTTC.

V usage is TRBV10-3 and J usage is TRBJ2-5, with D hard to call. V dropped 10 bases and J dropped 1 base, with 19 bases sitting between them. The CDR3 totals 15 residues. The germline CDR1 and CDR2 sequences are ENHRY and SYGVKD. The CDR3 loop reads CATSLYIGLQETQYF. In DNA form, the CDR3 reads TGTGCCACCTCCCTTTACATAGGGCTCCAAGAGACCCAGTACTTC.

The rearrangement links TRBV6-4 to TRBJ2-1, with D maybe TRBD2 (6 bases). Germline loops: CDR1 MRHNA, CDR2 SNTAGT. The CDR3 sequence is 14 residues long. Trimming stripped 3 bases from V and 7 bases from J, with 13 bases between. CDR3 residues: CASSESRDLNEQFF. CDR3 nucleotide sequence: TGTGCCAGCAGTGAGTCCCGGGACTTGAATGAGCAGTTCTTC.

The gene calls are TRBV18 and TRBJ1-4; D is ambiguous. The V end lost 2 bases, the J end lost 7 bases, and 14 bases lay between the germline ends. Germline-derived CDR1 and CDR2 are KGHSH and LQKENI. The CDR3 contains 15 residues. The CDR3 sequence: CASSPGRSSGEKLFF. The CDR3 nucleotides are TGTGCCAGCTCACCAGGACGGTCATCCGGTGAAAAACTGTTTTTT.

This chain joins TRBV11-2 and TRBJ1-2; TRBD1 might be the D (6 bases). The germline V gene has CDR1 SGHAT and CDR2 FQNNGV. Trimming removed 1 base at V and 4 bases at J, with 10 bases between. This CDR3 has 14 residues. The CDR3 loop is CASSLGRGSYGYTF. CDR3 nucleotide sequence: TGTGCCAGCAGCTTAGGTAGGGGGAGCTATGGCTACACCTTC.

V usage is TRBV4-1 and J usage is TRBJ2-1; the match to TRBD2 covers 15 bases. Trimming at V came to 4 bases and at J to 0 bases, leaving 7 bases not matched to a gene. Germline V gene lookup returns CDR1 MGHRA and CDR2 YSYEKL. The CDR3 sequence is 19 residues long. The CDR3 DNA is TGCGCCAGCAGCCCCTGGACTAGCGGGGGGGTGAGCTCCTACAATGAGCAGTTCTTC. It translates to CASSPWTSGGVSSYNEQFF.

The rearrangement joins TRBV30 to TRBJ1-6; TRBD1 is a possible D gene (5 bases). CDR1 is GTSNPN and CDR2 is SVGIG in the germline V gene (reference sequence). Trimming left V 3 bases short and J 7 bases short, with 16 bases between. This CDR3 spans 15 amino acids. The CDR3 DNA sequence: TGTGCCTGGAGCCCCGGTGCGGGGGTGAATTCACCCCTCCACTTT. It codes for CAWSPGAGVNSPLHF. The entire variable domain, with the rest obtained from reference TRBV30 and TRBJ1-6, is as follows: SQTIHQWPATLVQPVGSPLSLECTVEGTSNPNLYWYRQAAGRGLQLLFYSVGIGQISSEVPQNLSASRPQDRQFILSSKKLLLSDSGFYLCAWSPGAGVNSPLHFGNGTRLTVT.

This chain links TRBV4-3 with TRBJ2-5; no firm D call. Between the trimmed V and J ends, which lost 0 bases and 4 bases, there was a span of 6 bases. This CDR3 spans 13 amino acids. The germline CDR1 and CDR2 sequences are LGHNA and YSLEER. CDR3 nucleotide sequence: TGCGCCAGCAGCCAAGAAGCTGGAGAGACCCAGTACTTC. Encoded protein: CASSQEAGETQYF.

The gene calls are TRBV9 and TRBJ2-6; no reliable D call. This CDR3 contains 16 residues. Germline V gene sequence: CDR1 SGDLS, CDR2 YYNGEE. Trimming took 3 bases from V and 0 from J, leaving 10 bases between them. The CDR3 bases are TGTGCCAGCAGCGCTAGGTTAAGCTCTGGGGCCAACGTCCTGACTTTC. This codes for CASSARLSSGANVLTF.

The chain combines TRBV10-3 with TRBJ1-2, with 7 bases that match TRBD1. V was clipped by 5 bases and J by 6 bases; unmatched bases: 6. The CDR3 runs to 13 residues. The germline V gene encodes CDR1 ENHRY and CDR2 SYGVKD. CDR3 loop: CAISWATGHGYTF. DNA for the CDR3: TGTGCCATCAGTTGGGCGACAGGGCATGGCTACACCTTC.

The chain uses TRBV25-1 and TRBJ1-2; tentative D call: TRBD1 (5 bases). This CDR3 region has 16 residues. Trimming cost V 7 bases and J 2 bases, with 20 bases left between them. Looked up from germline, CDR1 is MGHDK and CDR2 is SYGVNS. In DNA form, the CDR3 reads TGTGCCAGCACCCCCGCGGGCGGGGCGTCCAACTATGGCTACACCTTC. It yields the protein CASTPAGGASNYGYTF.

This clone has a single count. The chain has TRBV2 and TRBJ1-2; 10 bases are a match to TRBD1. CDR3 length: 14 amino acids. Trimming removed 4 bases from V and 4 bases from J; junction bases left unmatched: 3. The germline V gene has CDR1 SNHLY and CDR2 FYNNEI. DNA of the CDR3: TGTGCCAGCAGTGTAGACAGGGGGCCCTATGGCTACACCTTC. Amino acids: CASSVDRGPYGYTF.

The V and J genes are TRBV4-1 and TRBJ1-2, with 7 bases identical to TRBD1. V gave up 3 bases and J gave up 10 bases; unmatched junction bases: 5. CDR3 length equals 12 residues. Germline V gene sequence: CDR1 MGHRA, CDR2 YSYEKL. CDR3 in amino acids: CASSHTGANYTF. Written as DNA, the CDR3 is TGCGCCAGCAGCCACACAGGGGCAAACTACACCTTC.

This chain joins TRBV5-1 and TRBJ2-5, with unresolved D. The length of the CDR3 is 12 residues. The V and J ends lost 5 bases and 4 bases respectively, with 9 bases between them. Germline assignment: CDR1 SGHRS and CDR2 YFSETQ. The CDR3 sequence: CASSLSRETQYF. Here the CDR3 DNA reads TGCGCCAGCAGTCTTTCACGAGAGACCCAGTACTTC.

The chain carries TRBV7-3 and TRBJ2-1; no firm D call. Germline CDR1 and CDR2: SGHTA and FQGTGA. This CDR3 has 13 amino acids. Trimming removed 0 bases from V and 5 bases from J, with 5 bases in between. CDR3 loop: CASSLTPHNEQFF. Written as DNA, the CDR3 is TGTGCCAGCAGCTTAACCCCGCACAATGAGCAGTTCTTC.

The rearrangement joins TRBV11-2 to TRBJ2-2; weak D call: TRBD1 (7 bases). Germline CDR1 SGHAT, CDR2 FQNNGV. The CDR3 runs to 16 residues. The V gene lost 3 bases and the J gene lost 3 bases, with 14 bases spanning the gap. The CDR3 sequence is CASSFGRGVDTGELFF. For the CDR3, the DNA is TGTGCCAGCAGCTTCGGCAGGGGGGTTGACACCGGGGAGCTGTTTTTT.

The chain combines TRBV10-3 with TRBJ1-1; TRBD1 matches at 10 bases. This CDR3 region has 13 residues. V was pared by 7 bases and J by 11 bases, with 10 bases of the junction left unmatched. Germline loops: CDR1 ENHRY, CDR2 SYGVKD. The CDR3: CAITGLTGGEAFF. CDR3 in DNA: TGTGCCATCACCGGATTGACAGGGGGCGAGGCTTTCTTT.

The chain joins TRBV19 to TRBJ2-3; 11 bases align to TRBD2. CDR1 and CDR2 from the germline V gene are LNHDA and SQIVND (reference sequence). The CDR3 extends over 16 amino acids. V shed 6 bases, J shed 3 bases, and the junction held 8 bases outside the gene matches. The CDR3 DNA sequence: TGTGCCAGTAGCCTAGGGGCTAGCGGGGGGACAGATACGCAGTATTTT. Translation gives CASSLGASGGTDTQYF.

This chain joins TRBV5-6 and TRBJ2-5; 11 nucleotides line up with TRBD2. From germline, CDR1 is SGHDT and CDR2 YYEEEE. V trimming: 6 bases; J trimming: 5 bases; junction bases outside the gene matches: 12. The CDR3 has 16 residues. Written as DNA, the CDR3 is TGTGCCAGCAAGAATGGGCTAGCGGGGGGCGCGGAGACCCAGTACTTC. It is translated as CASKNGLAGGAETQYF.

The CDR3 DNA follows: TGTGCCAGCAGCCCAAGCGGGGGGGCCTACGAGCAGTACTTC. It encodes CASSPSGGAYEQYF. This chain connects TRBV2 to TRBJ2-7; 10 bases line up with TRBD2. V shed 6 bases and J 2 bases; nucleotides not matched to a gene: 4. Germline V CDR1 and CDR2: SNHLY, FYNNEI. This CDR3 contains 14 residues.

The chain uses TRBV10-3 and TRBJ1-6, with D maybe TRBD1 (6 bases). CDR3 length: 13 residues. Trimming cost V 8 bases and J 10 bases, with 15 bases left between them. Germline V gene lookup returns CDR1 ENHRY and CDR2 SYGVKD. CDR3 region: CAIGTGRESPLHF. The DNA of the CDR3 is TGTGCCATCGGAACAGGGAGGGAATCACCCCTCCACTTT.